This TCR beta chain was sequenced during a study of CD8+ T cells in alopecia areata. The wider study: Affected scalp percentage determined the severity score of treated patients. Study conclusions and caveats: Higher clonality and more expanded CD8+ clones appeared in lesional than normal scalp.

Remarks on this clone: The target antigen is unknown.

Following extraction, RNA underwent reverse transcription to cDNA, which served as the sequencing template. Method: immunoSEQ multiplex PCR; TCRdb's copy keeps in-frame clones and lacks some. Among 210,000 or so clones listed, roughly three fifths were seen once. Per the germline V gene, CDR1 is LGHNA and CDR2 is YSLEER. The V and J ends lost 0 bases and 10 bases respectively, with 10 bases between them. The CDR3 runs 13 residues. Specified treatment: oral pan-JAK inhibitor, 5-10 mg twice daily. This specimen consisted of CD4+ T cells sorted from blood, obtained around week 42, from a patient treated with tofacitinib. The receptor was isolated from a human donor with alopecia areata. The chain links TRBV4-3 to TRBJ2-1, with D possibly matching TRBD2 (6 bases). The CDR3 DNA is TGCGCCAGCAGCCAAGAAATCGGGAGCGAGCAGTTCTTC. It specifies CASSQEIGSEQFF.